This T cell receptor (beta chain) was captured by sequencing in a study of blood T cell repertoires in COVID-19. Profiling relied on immunoSEQ multiplex PCR, and the TCRdb table lists in-frame clones only, not all of them. The table lists around 130,000 clones, roughly 79% of them singletons. CDR1 is SQVTM, CDR2 ANQGSEA, per germline. This CDR3 spans 12 amino acids. J lost 0 bases, V lost 6 bases, and 1 base had no gene match. The receptor comes from an elderly man with acute or convalescent COVID-19. V gene TRBV29-1 combines with J gene TRBJ1-1, with TRBD1 matching over 7 bases. The specimen sequenced was peripheral blood. CDR3 nucleotide sequence: TGCAGCGTGGGACAGCTGAACACTGAAGCTTTCTTT. Amino acid sequence: CSVGQLNTEAFF.